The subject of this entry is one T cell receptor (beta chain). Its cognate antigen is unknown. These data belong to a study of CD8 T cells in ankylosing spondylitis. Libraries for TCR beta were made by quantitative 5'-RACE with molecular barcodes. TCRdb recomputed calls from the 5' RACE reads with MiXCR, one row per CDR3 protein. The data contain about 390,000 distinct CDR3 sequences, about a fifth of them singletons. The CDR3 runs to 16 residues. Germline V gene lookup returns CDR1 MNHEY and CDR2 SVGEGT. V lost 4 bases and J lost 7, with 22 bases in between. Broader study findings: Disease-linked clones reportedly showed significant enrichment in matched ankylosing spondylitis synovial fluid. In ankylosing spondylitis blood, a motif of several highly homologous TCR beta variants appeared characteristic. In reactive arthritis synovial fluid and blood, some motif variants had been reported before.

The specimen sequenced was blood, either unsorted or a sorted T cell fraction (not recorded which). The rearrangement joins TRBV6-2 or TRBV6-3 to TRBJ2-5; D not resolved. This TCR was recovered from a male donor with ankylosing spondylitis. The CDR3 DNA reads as TGTGCCAGCAGTTTCATACTCGTTACACCCAGAGGGACCCAGTACTTC. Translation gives CASSFILVTPRGTQYF.